The sequence of this TCR beta chain was determined in a study of shared clonotypes between healthy human individuals (dated by TCRdb to 2018 to 2021). About the investigation overall: The cohort comprised a couple of women and a few men aged 18 to 49 years. Per donor, three plates each were used for CD4 naive and CD4 memory, two for CD8 naive, and one for CD8 memory. To estimate repertoire size and how much clonotype sharing occurs between individuals, the study deeply sequenced the blood TCR repertoires of about 5 healthy adults. Each donor's leukapheresis produced roughly between about 0.9 and 9.5 billion PBMCs. Libraries were prepared and TCR repertoires were sequenced by different laboratories using diverse techniques, in order to increase sequencing depth and limit assay-specific biases. Findings and caveats that apply to the study as a whole: Sampling was restricted to blood, and TCR repertoires in tissues likely differ from the TCR repertoires found in blood. Compared with non-shared clonotypes, clonotypes shared by all four sorted-subset donors had higher generation probabilities. Naive subsets generally had larger estimated clonotype richness than memory subsets did. The genetic and exposure-history diversity represented was limited by the small number of donors. Rarefaction of sorted-subset datasets indicated incomplete sequencing despite the large sequencing depth. Pairwise subsampling led to the expectation that sequencing depth would affect the degree of clonotype sharing among donors. When several donors were compared, the shared fraction of clonotypes was about 5% for naive CD4, 3.5% to 4% for naive CD8, more than 2% for memory CD4, and 0.4% for memory CD8.

With regard to this clone: The clone's antigen remains unknown. Qualities for individual bases were not recorded, and no much larger clone is one base off.

TCR CDR3 regions were amplified from genomic DNA by multiplex PCR using the deep immunoSEQ assay. Extracted genomic DNA from each cell subset was spread evenly across all wells of several immunoSEQ 96-well plates, with each plate serving as a replicate. For sorted subsets, around 0.2 ug genomic DNA, equal to 30,000 or so T cell genomes, was loaded into each replicate PCR. Purified libraries were quantified with a Qubit 3.0 fluorometer, sized on a Bioanalyzer 2100, and re-quantified with the KAPA Library Quantification kit. A separate single-read 150-cycle Illumina NextSeq 550 flow cell was used to sequence each immunoSEQ 96-well plate. The study's own analysis went as follows. The immunoSEQ output contained only junctional sequences without quality scores, so filtering could not match that applied to full-length reads. Sequences were annotated with PyIR, a Python wrapper for IgBLAST v1.9, using IMGT germline references to assign V/J genes and CDR3. Reads were removed for weak V/J assignments (E-value above 1e-6), missing CDR3, stop codons, out-of-frame junctions, or ambiguous translated residues. V3J clonotypes were defined as sequences sharing an identical inferred V gene, J gene, and CDR3 amino acid sequence. Percentage overlap between repertoires was calculated by dividing the number of shared unique clonotypes by the size of the smaller repertoire. RTK rarefaction, the Chao1 estimator, and Recon v2.1 estimates of unobserved clonotypes were used to assess repertoire richness. Generation probabilities were computed with OLGA for all TCRbeta clonotypes obtained by the gDNA method from several donors. As stored in TCRdb, this immuneACCESS dataset retains in-frame rearrangements with V and J assigned. A fraction of the clones does not appear; measured against another copy, unresolved V genes explain less than half of the discrepancy, and the remainder lacks a known reason. V, J and clone size are taken as reported in that table, and D and trimming were inferred from the DNA itself. The sample includes about 580,000 clones, with 98% observed a single time. The ten largest clones take up approximately 0.3% of the sample.

The CDR3 contains 13 residues, cysteine and phenylalanine counted. The read is trimmed to its CDR3 DNA, 39 bases read in frame from base 1. Taken from the germline V gene, the CDR1 and CDR2 loops are KGHSH and LQKENI. Deletion took 2 bases off V and 2 bases off J, with a span of 7 bases between the germline ends. CD8 naive samples consisted of CD45RO-negative cells that were positively selected for CCR7, yielding a CD45RA+CCR7+ population without TemRA cells. Donors were healthy HIV-negative adults with no recently reported acute infections or vaccinations. All donors were Caucasian adults living in Nashville, Tennessee, USA. After blood collection by leukapheresis, PBMCs were isolated using Ficoll-Histopaque density gradient centrifugation and then cryopreserved in the vapor phase of liquid nitrogen. Purity and quantity of every magnetically sorted T cell population were checked by analytical flow cytometry. Genomic DNA was isolated from every sorted fraction and measured by UV absorbance on a Nanodrop 2000c.

The sequencing sample was made of naive CD8+ T cells sorted from blood. The cell subset or site label on this specimen signifies: CD45RA+CCR7+. This clonotype originated in a man in his thirties or forties in good health. The chain couples TRBV18 to TRBJ2-7; the D segment cannot be called with confidence. The nucleotide sequence is given as TGTGCCAGCTCACCAGAGATGACCTACGAGCAGTACTTC. Translated, it gives CASSPEMTYEQYF.